This TCR beta chain was sequenced during a study of T cells in localized non-small cell lung cancer. The protocol was immunoSEQ multiplex PCR, while the TCRdb copy is restricted to in-frame clones and leaves out a portion. The profile shows about 34,000 clones, around nine tenths of them singletons. Comments on this clone: The target antigen is unknown.

Trimming took 5 bases from V and 4 from J, leaving 9 bases between them. CDR1 is MGHDK, CDR2 SYGVNS, per germline. The CDR3 extends over 13 amino acids. The study's findings and limits: Median detection of top 100 tumor clones in adjacent lung was around 57 clones. Adjacent uninvolved lung had the highest clonality, suggesting focused antigen responses.

The specimen comprised peripheral blood, sampled before any cancer treatment. The V and J genes are TRBV25-1 and TRBJ1-5; D is undetermined. The receptor was isolated from a woman aged 35 to 69 with stage I lung adenocarcinoma. CDR3 in DNA: TGTGCCAGCAGTATCGGGCCGAATCAGCCCCAGCATTTT. Amino acid sequence: CASSIGPNQPQHF.